Below, one T cell receptor (beta chain) is given with its context. This clone's antigen is unknown. Base qualities are missing; no much larger clone stands one base away. The data were produced on an Illumina HiSeq 1500. The raw public reads went through TCRdb reprocessing: fastp at Q25, MiXCR clone calling, in-frame beta chains kept. Here each entry gathers all rows of one CDR3 protein and keeps the most common genes and DNA. The sample table holds 650,000 to 900,000 distinct CDR3 sequences, of which 32% were seen once. The ten largest clonotypes hold around 12% of the sample. Including cysteine and phenylalanine, the CDR3 has 13 amino acids. CDR3 DNA only is kept here, 39 bases in frame from base 1. Via the germline V gene (reference sequence), CDR1 is SEHNR and CDR2 FQNEAQ. V drops 4 bases and J drops 4 bases, leaving 5 bases in between. The sample is drawn from a study of T cell repertoires in cytomegalovirus infection (dated by TCRdb to the late 2010s). Background on the whole study: Recently identified HLA-C-restricted CMV epitopes, whose presentation resists viral immunomodulation, were targeted by peptide stimulations together with well-studied HLA-B-restricted epitopes. Because public TCR beta signatures pointed to carriage of CMV infection together with the matching HLA type, the HLA type of each donor mattered for the analysis. General study outcomes and caveats: The ex vivo response was dominated by HLA-C-restricted CMV-specific TCR beta clonotypes, which also provided the single most frequent clonotype in two of eight donors. In both this cohort and an independent approximately 350-donor cohort, the cumulative frequency of public TCR beta family members distinguished carriers of CMV infection plus the relevant HLA type.

Explained via the paper, the treatment or condition label denotes: in vitro stimulation with specific CMV peptide epitopes to enrich CMV-specific T cells. This TCR was sampled from a human donor in good health (CMV status not recorded). Some clones in this sample may be carry-over from other donors' samples. In this chain, TRBV7-9 is recombined with TRBJ2-6; the D gene lacks a confident call. Sequencing used cultured CD8+ T cells from PBMCs, obtained from culture after CMV antigen stimulation. The DNA sequence follows: TGTGCCAGCAGCTGGAAAGGGGCCAACGTCCTGACTTTC. This gives the protein CASSWKGANVLTF.